The entry below gives a single T cell receptor beta chain sequence along with its context. Its antigen remains unidentified. This record comes from a study of cytomegalovirus exposure and HLA in healthy donors. Notes on the study in general: TCR beta sequences reportedly predicted most subjects' HLA-A and HLA-B alleles accurately. CMV serostatus alone was available as immune exposure information.

Trimming removed 6 bases from V and 4 bases from J; junction bases left unmatched: 7. Germline V gene data show CDR1 as SGHAT and CDR2 as FQNNGV. The CDR3 totals 15 residues. Use of 60 Vbeta and 13 Jbeta primers characterized the PCR. Repertoires were generated with immunoSEQ multiplex PCR, while TCRdb's copy carries only in-frame clones and drops some. The sample contains 150,000 to 200,000 clones, roughly four fifths of which appear only once. The receptor was isolated from a woman aged 18-35 years in good health and CMV-seronegative. The sample taken for sequencing was PBMCs. V gene TRBV11-2 combines with J gene TRBJ2-2; 8 bases map to TRBD1. The CDR3 sequence: CASSRQGWITGELFF. For the CDR3, the DNA is TGTGCCAGCAGTCGACAGGGGTGGATCACCGGGGAGCTGTTTTTT.